This T cell receptor (beta chain) was sequenced in a study of chemoradiotherapy in HPV16-positive cancers (dated by TCRdb to between 2021 and 2022). Regarding the complete study: Using functional T-cell assays on cells from a couple of HPV16-positive patients, the researchers defined candidate HPV-specific T-cell clones and common TCR motifs. Whether T-cell immunity against the HPV oncoproteins E6 and E7 changes during chemoradiotherapy and whether survival is affected by this immunity were examined in the study. The candidate HPV-specific TCRs and motifs were then tracked in TCR repertoires from about 90 patients with HPV-related cancers. General findings and caveats noted by the study authors: Only two HPV16-positive patients were used to derive the functional definition of HPV-specific T cells, and the survival association was reported for HPV16-positive patients. Among HPV16-positive patients, expansion of HPV-responsive T cells during chemoradiotherapy was associated with better recurrence-free survival. Expansion of candidate HPV-specific clones and E7-related TCR motifs was observed in the tumor microenvironment during treatment, whereas no such expansion was observed for non-HPV-specific T cells.

Repertoires were sampled repeatedly over the course of chemoradiotherapy, so clonal expansion could be followed in the tumor microenvironment. Remarks on this clone: Its antigen remains undetermined. No base quality information exists; no much larger clone differs at one position.

The library was generated by the immunoSEQ multiplex PCR assay. TCRdb took over this immuneACCESS table, retaining in-frame rearrangements with V and J assigned. Such tables are incomplete; in checked studies, under half of the missing clones stem from an unresolved V gene, and the remainder is unexplained. This sample is represented by approximately 7,000 clones; about 79% of them were singletons. Around 3.5% of the sample is held by the ten biggest clonotypes. CDR1 SGHRS and CDR2 YFSETQ are derived from the germline V gene. Trimming at the junction amounts to 0 bases on V and 4 bases on J, and the germline ends lie 11 bases apart. Including the terminal cysteine and phenylalanine, the CDR3 comprises 15 residues. Only the CDR3 region is kept as DNA, spanning 45 bases read in frame from base 1.

The sequence joins TRBV5-1 to TRBJ2-1, and TRBD2 may be the D gene, going by 5 matching bases. This receptor was taken from a human donor with HPV-associated anogenital cancer. This specimen was collected from a patient who underwent chemoradiotherapy. The CDR3 here reads CASSLDGNSYNEQFF. The DNA sequence follows: TGCGCCAGCAGCTTGGACGGGAATTCATACAATGAGCAGTTCTTC. With the rest looked up from the reference TRBV5-1 and TRBJ2-1 genes rather than sequenced, the full variable domain is KAGVTQTPRYLIKTRGQQVTLSCSPISGHRSVSWYQQTPGQGLQFLFEYFSETQRNKGNFPGRFSGRQFSNSRSEMNVSTLELGDSALYLCASSLDGNSYNEQFFGPGTRLTVL.